This T cell receptor (beta chain) was observed in a study of spatial heterogeneity in lung cancer. Time point in this sample: blood at routine non-recurrence follow-up after resection. CDR1 SGHDT and CDR2 YYEEEE come from the germline V gene. This CDR3 region has 13 residues. Trimming pared 3 bases from V and 4 bases from J, leaving 10 bases between. Every individual TCR cDNA molecule carried its own unique molecular identifier, which allowed correction of PCR and sequencing errors. MiXCR, applied by TCRdb to the 5' RACE reads, yields one record per CDR3 protein. Here the sample spans fewer than 150,000 distinct CDR3 sequences, 10% to 11% being singletons.

The sequence was collected from a female donor with early-stage non-small cell lung cancer. V usage is TRBV5-6 and J usage is TRBJ1-2; D perhaps matches TRBD1 (6 bases). Here the sequenced sample was PBMCs, taken at follow-up. CDR3 residues: CASSSDSLYGYTF. CDR3 DNA sequence: TGTGCCAGCAGCTCGGACAGTCTCTATGGCTACACCTTC.